This T cell receptor beta chain was found in a study of blood T cell repertoires in COVID-19. Study-wide background: Material from acute and convalescent COVID-19 was sourced from the United States, Italy and Spain. Nucleic acid was either cDNA or gDNA, and it came from T cells, B-cell-depleted T cells, or PBMCs.

The CDR3 runs 14 residues. V lost 2 bases to trimming and J lost 2 bases, with 10 bases between them. Germline V gene sequence: CDR1 MNHNS, CDR2 SASEGT. The authors' processing: Amplification of reference gene primers was used by the study to estimate nucleated cell counts. Measured with immunoSEQ multiplex PCR; TCRdb has only the in-frame clones, and not every one. V, J and clone size derive from that table, while D and trimming were established from the DNA sequence. Of just under 350,000 clones in the sample, about 93% were seen once. The receptor was isolated from a woman younger than 30 who had recovered from COVID-19. The chain couples TRBV6-1 to TRBJ2-7; D may be TRBD1 (5 bases). What was sequenced was peripheral blood. CDR3 nucleotide sequence: TGTGCCAGCAGTGAATTGGACAAGACCTACGAGCAGTACGTC. Translation gives CASSELDKTYEQYV.